The sequence of this T cell receptor beta chain was determined in a study of OX40 agonist ivuxolimab in advanced cancers. Study-wide context: One hepatocellular carcinoma and two cutaneous melanoma patients partially responded.

Blood was sampled at baseline, cycle 4 day 1, and cycle 7 day 1. This CDR3 is 17 amino acids long. Germline-derived CDR1 and CDR2 are SGDLS and YYNGEE. V gave up 4 bases and J gave up 1 base, with 17 bases separating them. Using immunoSEQ multiplex PCR, the repertoire was profiled, and TCRdb retains in-frame clones only, with some absent. The sample gives approximately 58,000 clones, around 84% of which show up once; 4.7% is in the top ten. General observations from the study: The study found that CD8+ T cells averaged more expanded clones than CD4+.

To note about this clone: Antigen: not known.

The sequence was collected from an adult with an advanced solid tumor such as melanoma, head and neck, liver or kidney cancer. Sequencing used CD4+ or CD8+ T cells sorted from blood, obtained in a trial of the OX40 agonist ivuxolimab. The gene calls are TRBV9 and TRBJ2-2, with D possibly matching TRBD2 (6 bases). The CDR3 here is CASSFNPREMNTGELFF. The CDR3 DNA is TGTGCCAGCAGCTTCAACCCCCGGGAGATGAACACCGGGGAGCTGTTTTTT. The full variable domain, rest sourced from reference TRBV9 and TRBJ2-2, is DSGVTQTPKHLITATGQRVTLRCSPRSGDLSVYWYQQSLDQGLQFLIQYYNGEERAKGNILERFSAQQFPDLHSELNLSSLELGDSALYFCASSFNPREMNTGELFFGEGSRLTVL.